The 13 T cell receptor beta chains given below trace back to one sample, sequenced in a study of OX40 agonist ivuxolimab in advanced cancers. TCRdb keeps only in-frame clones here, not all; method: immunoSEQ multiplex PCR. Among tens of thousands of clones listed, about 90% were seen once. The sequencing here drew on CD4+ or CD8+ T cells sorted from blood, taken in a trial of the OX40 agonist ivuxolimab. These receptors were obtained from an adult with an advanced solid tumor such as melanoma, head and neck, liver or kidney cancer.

The CDR3 reads CASSISPSASEAFF. As DNA, the CDR3 is TGTGCCAGTAGTATAAGCCCGAGTGCCTCTGAAGCTTTCTTT. The chain recombines TRBV19 with TRBJ1-1, with D unresolved. V was clipped by 2 bases and J by 6 bases, with 13 bases between them. Germline assignment: CDR1 LNHDA and CDR2 SQIVND (reference sequence). This CDR3 has 14 residues.

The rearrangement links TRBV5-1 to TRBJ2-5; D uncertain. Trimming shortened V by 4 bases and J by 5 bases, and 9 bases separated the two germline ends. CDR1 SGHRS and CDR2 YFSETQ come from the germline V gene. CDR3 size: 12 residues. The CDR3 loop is CASSQNGETQYF. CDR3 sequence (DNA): TGCGCCAGCAGCCAGAACGGGGAGACCCAGTACTTC. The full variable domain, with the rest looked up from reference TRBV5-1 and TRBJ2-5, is KAGVTQTPRYLIKTRGQQVTLSCSPISGHRSVSWYQQTPGQGLQFLFEYFSETQRNKGNFPGRFSGRQFSNSRSEMNVSTLELGDSALYLCASSQNGETQYFGPGTRLLVL.

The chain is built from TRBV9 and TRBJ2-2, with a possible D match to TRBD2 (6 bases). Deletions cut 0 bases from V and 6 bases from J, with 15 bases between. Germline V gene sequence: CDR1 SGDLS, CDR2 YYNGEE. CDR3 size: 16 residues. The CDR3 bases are TGTGCCAGCAGCGTAGCTCATAGCGGAGGCGCCGGGGAGCTGTTTTTT. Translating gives CASSVAHSGGAGELFF.

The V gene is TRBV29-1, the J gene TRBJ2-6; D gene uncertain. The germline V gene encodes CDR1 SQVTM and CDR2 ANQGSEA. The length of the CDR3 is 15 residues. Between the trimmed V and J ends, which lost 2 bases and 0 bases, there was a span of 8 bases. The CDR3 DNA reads TGCAGCGTTGAATGGACGCACTCTGGGGCCAACGTCCTGACTTTC. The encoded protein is CSVEWTHSGANVLTF.

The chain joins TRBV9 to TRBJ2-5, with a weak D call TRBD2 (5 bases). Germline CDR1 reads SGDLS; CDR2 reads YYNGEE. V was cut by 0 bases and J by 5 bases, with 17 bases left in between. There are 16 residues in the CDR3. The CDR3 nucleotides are TGTGCCAGCAGCGTAGGAGAAGGGAGACTGGGTGAGACCCAGTACTTC. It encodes CASSVGEGRLGETQYF. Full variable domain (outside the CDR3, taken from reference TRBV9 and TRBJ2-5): DSGVTQTPKHLITATGQRVTLRCSPRSGDLSVYWYQQSLDQGLQFLIQYYNGEERAKGNILERFSAQQFPDLHSELNLSSLELGDSALYFCASSVGEGRLGETQYFGPGTRLLVL.

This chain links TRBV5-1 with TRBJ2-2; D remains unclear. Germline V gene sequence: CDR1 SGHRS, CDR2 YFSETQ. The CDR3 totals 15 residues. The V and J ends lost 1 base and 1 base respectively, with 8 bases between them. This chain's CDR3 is CASSLTQKNTGELFF. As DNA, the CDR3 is TGCGCCAGCAGCTTGACCCAAAAGAACACCGGGGAGCTGTTTTTT.

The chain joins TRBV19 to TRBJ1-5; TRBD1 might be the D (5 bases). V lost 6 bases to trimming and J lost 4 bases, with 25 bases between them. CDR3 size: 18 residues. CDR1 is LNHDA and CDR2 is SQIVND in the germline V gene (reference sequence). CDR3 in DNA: TGTGCCAGTAGCCCACCCGGGGGATCGGGGTCATGGAATCAGCCCCAGCATTTT. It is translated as CASSPPGGSGSWNQPQHF.

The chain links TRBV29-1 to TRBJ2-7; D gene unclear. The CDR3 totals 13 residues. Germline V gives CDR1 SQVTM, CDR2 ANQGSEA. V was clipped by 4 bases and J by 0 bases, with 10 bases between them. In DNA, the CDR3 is TGCAGCGTTGTAGGCAGAATCTCCTACGAGCAGTACTTC. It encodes CSVVGRISYEQYF.

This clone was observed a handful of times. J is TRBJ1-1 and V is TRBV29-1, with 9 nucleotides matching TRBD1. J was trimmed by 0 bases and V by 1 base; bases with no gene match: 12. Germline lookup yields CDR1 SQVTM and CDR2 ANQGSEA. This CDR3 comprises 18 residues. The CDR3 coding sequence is TGCAGCGTTGAAGCTTACCGGACAGGGGCTCTTGTGAACACTGAAGCTTTCTTT. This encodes CSVEAYRTGALVNTEAFF.

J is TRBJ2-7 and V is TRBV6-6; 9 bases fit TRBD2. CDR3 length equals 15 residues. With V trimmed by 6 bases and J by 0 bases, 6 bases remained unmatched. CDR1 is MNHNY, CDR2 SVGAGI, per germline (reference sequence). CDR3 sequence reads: CASSSSGTASYEQYF. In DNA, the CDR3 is TGTGCCAGCAGCTCTAGCGGGACGGCCTCCTACGAGCAGTACTTC.

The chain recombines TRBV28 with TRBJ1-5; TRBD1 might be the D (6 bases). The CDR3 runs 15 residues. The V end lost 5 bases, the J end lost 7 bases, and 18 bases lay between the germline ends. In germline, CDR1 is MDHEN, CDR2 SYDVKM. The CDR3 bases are TGTGCCAGCAGTAGGTCCGGGGGGCGCGGGCAGCCCCAGCATTTT. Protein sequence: CASSRSGGRGQPQHF.

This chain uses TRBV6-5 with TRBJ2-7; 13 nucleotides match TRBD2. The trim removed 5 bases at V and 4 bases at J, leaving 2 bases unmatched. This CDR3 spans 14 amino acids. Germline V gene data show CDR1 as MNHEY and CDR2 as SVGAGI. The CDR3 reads CASSMTSGRYEQYF. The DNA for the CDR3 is TGTGCCAGCAGTATGACTAGCGGGAGGTACGAGCAGTACTTC.

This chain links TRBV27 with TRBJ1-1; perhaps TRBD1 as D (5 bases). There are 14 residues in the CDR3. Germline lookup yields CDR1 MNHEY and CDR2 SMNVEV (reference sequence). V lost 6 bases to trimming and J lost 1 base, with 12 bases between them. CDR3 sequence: CASSGGGKNTEAFF. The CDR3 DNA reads TGTGCCAGCAGCGGGGGGGGAAAGAACACTGAAGCTTTCTTT.